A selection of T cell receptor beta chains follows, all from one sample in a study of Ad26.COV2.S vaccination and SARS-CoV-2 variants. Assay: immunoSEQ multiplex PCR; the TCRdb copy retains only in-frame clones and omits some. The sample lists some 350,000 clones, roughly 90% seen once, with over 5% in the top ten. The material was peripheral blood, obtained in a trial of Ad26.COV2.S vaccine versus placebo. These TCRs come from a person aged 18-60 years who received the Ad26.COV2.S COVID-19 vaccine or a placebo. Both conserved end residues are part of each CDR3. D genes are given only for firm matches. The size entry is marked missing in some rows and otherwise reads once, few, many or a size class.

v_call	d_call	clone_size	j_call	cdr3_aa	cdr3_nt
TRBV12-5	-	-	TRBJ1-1	CASGLRQTGGTEAFF	TGTGCTAGTGGTTTGAGGCAGACGGGGGGCACTGAAGCTTTCTTT
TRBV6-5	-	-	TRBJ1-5	CASRPLKDQPQHF	TGTGCCAGCAGACCCCTTAAAGATCAGCCCCAGCATTTT
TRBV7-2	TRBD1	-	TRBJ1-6	CASSTNRGVNSPLHF	TGTGCCAGCAGCACCAACAGGGGAGTGAATTCACCCCTCCACTTT
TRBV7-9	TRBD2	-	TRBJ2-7	CASSLGEGYEQYF	TGTGCCAGCAGCTTAGGGGAGGGCTACGAGCAGTACTTC
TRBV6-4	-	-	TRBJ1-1	CASSAGGRDTEAFF	TGTGCCAGCAGTGCGGGGGGCAGGGACACTGAAGCTTTCTTT
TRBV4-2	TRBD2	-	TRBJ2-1	CASSQVGSGGNEQFF	TGTGCCAGCAGCCAAGTTGGGTCGGGAGGCAATGAGCAGTTCTTC
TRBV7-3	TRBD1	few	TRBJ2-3	CASSSTGLTDTQYF	TGTGCCAGCAGCTCGACAGGGCTCACAGATACGCAGTATTTT
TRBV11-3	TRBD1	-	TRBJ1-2	CASSLGRTGVNYGYTF	TGTGCCAGCAGCTTAGGTCGGACAGGAGTTAACTATGGCTACACCTTC
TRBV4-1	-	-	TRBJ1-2	CASSRVVVGGLSYGYTF	TGCGCCAGCAGCCGCGTGGTGGTAGGGGGTCTTTCCTATGGCTACACCTTC
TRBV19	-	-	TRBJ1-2	CASSMPGGYGYTF	TGTGCCAGTAGTATGCCGGGGGGCTATGGCTACACCTTC
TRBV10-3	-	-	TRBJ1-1	CAISWARAPGGEAFF	TGTGCCATCAGTTGGGCTCGAGCTCCTGGAGGTGAAGCTTTCTTT
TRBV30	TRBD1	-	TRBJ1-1	CAWSVLMRGQGYKPEAFF	TGTGCCTGGAGTGTACTGATGCGGGGACAGGGGTACAAGCCTGAAGCTTTCTTT
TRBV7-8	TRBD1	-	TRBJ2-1	CASSRKIDRGNNEQFF	TGTGCCAGCAGCCGGAAGATTGACAGGGGGAACAATGAGCAGTTCTTC
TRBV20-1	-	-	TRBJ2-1	CSAREQGRQFF	TGCAGTGCTAGAGAACAGGGAAGGCAGTTCTTC
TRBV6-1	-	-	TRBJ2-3	CASTEIQGGTDTQYF	TGTGCCAGCACTGAAATCCAGGGAGGCACAGATACGCAGTATTTT
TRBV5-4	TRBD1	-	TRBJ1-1	CASSHLGQGADTEAFF	TGTGCCAGCAGCCATCTCGGGCAGGGGGCGGACACTGAAGCTTTCTTT
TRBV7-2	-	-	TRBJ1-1	CASTPSYMNTEAFF	TGTGCCAGCACCCCCAGTTACATGAACACTGAAGCTTTCTTT
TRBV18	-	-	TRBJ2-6	CASSPREPLLWGQQTF	TGTGCCAGCTCACCTCGGGAACCGCTGCTCTGGGGCCAACAGACTTTC
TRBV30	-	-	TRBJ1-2	CAWSDGLWGYTF	TGTGCCTGGAGTGATGGGTTGTGGGGCTACACCTTC
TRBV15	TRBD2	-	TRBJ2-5	CATSSRLAGGPEETQYF	TGTGCCACCAGCAGCAGACTAGCGGGGGGGCCTGAAGAGACCCAGTACTTC
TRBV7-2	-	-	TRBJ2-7	CASSLASGVAYEQYF	TGTGCCAGCAGCTTAGCATCAGGGGTTGCCTACGAGCAGTACTTC